This T cell receptor beta chain was captured in a study of OX40 agonist ivuxolimab in advanced cancers. Sequenced by immunoSEQ multiplex PCR; TCRdb stores in-frame clones only, minus some. The data contain 80,000 to 90,000 clones, around 80% of them singletons. CDR1 SGHTA and CDR2 FQGNSA come from the germline V gene. V was pared by 6 bases and J by 2 bases, with 11 bases of the junction left unmatched. There are 16 residues in the CDR3. Sample: CD4+ or CD8+ T cells sorted from blood, taken in a trial of the OX40 agonist ivuxolimab. The receptor comes from an adult with an advanced solid tumor such as melanoma, head and neck, liver or kidney cancer. The genes are TRBV7-2 and TRBJ1-2; 8 positions agree with TRBD1. The CDR3 region has the DNA TGTGCCAGCAGATCTGCGTCGGGACAGGCGAACTATGGCTACACCTTC. Amino acid sequence: CASRSASGQANYGYTF.